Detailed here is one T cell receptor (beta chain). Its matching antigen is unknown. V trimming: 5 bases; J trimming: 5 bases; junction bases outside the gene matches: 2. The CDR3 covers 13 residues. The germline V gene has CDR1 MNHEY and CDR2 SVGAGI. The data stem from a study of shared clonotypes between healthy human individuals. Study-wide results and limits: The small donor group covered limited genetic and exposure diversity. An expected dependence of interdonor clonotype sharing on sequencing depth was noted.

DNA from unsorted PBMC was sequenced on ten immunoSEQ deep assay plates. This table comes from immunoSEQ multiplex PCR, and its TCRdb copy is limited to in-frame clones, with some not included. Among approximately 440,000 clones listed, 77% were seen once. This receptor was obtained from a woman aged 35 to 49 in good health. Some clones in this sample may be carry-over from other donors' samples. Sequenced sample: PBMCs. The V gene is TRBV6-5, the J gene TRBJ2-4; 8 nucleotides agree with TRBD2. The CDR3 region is CASSETSENIQYF. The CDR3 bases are TGTGCCAGCAGTGAGACTAGCGAAAACATTCAGTACTTC.